These 2 T cell receptor beta chains were sequenced from one sample in a study of T cell clonotyping in hematopoietic cell transplantation. The assay was immunoSEQ multiplex PCR, and TCRdb's table has in-frame clones only and misses some. The sample includes around 8,400 clones, about 88% seen only once; the top ten take approximately 4.5%. The starting material was peripheral blood mononuclear cells, obtained at the time of graft-versus-host disease after allogeneic stem cell transplant. The receptors derive from a male patient aged 55 to 69 who had an allogeneic stem cell transplant from a related donor, so the T cells may come from the graft donor. Some clones in this sample may be carry-over from other donors' samples.

The chain links TRBV6-5 to TRBJ2-7; TRBD1 aligns across 8 bases. This CDR3 is built from 14 residues. The junction had 1 base not matched to a gene; V was cut back by 0 bases and J by 3 bases. The germline V gene encodes CDR1 MNHEY and CDR2 SVGAGI. CDR3 in amino acids: CASSYSTGGYEQYF. The DNA for the CDR3 is TGTGCCAGCAGTTACTCTACAGGGGGCTACGAGCAGTACTTC.

The chain carries TRBV30 and TRBJ1-2; D gene ambiguous. This CDR3 is 15 amino acids long. The V and J ends lost 0 bases and 2 bases respectively, with 13 bases between them. The V gene's germline CDR1 is GTSNPN and CDR2 SVGIG (reference sequence). The CDR3 bases are TGTGCCTGGAGTGTAGGGTCAGACGGAAACTATGGCTACACCTTC. Protein sequence: CAWSVGSDGNYGYTF. Looking up the rest from reference TRBV30 and TRBJ1-2 gives the full variable domain: SQTIHQWPATLVQPVGSPLSLECTVEGTSNPNLYWYRQAAGRGLQLLFYSVGIGQISSEVPQNLSASRPQDRQFILSSKKLLLSDSGFYLCAWSVGSDGNYGYTFGSGTRLTVV.